Listed below are T cell receptor beta chains from one sample, sequenced in a study of T cell responses to AZD1222 COVID-19 vaccine. This table comes from immunoSEQ multiplex PCR, and its TCRdb copy is limited to in-frame clones, with some not included. This repertoire shows about 120,000 clones, approximately 91% found once; its top ten account for around 4.3%. The sequences come from peripheral blood, collected on day 0 of AZD1222 vaccination. These receptor sequences come from an adult in good health. Both conserved end residues are part of each CDR3. D genes are given only for firm matches. Rows may omit the clone size; those that give it use once, few, many or a size class.

j_call d_call clone_size v_call cdr3_nt cdr3_aa
TRBJ1-3 TRBD1 NA TRBV5-5 TGTGCCAGCAGCTTGAGGGGGCTTGGAAACACCATATATTTT CASSLRGLGNTIYF
TRBJ1-5 NA once TRBV6-2/TRBV6-3 TGTGCCAGCAGCGAGACAGGTCTTCAGCCCCAGCATTTT CASSETGLQPQHF
TRBJ1-4 NA NA TRBV27 TGTGCCAGCAGCCCGAACGGGGGCCGAGAAAAACTGTTTTTT CASSPNGGREKLFF
TRBJ1-4 TRBD1 NA TRBV5-6 TGTGCCAGCAGCGTCGACAGGGGGCGAAGTGAAAAACTGTTTTTT CASSVDRGRSEKLFF
TRBJ1-4 NA NA TRBV5-1 TGCGCCAGCAGCTTGGATCCAGGGAGTAGTGAAAAACTGTTTTTT CASSLDPGSSEKLFF
TRBJ2-1 NA NA TRBV5-1 TGCGCCAGCAGATCAACCATACTAGAGGGTGAGCAGTTCTTC CASRSTILEGEQFF
TRBJ2-7 NA NA TRBV24-1 TGTGCCACCAGTGGGTCCAGGGAGATGGCAGGCGAGCAGTACTTC CATSGSREMAGEQYF
TRBJ1-2 NA NA TRBV9 TGTGCCAGCAGCCCTAGGACGGGGAACTATGGCTACACCTTC CASSPRTGNYGYTF
TRBJ2-2 NA NA TRBV3-1/TRBV3-2 TGTGCCAGCAGCCAAGGTGGGGGGGCATTCACCGGGGAGCTGTTTTTT CASSQGGGAFTGELFF
TRBJ2-3 TRBD1 NA TRBV7-2 TGTGCCAGCAGCCCCGACCCAACAGGGGAGGATACGCAGTATTTT CASSPDPTGEDTQYF
TRBJ1-1 NA few TRBV11-2 TGTGCCAGCAGCCTCCCTAGGGCAGCGAACACTGAAGCTTTCTTT CASSLPRAANTEAFF
TRBJ1-4 NA NA TRBV18 TGTGCCAGCTCACCACGGGGGCGGGGAGTTAATGAAAAACTGTTTTTT CASSPRGRGVNEKLFF
TRBJ1-5 TRBD1 NA TRBV24-1 TGTGCCACCAGTGGGGGACAGGGTAGCAATCAGCCCCAGCATTTT CATSGGQGSNQPQHF
TRBJ1-3 TRBD1 NA TRBV6-5 TGTGCCAGCAGCAGGGGGCCGGTTGGAAACACCATATATTTT CASSRGPVGNTIYF
TRBJ1-2 NA NA TRBV3-1/TRBV3-2 TGTGCCAGCAGCCAAGGGCAGCCTCAGAGCTACACCTTC CASSQGQPQSYTF
TRBJ1-1 NA once TRBV19 TGTGCCAGTAGTATAGGGACGGGTAGCACTGAAGCTTTCTTT CASSIGTGSTEAFF
TRBJ2-7 NA NA TRBV9 TGTGCCAGCAGCGTAGGGCCGGGCTCCTCCTACGAGCAGTACTTC CASSVGPGSSYEQYF
TRBJ1-1 TRBD1 NA TRBV29-1 TGCAGCGTTGATGAGACAGGGAGGGCCTTTAACACTGAAGCTTTCTTT CSVDETGRAFNTEAFF
TRBJ1-5 NA NA TRBV28 TGTGCCAGCAGCCTTTCGTATCAGCCCCAGCATTTT CASSLSYQPQHF
TRBJ1-1 NA NA TRBV9 TGTGCCAGCAGCGTCGATGAGGGCACTGAAGCTTTCTTT CASSVDEGTEAFF
TRBJ2-5 TRBD1 once TRBV6-5 TGTGCCAGCAGTTACTCCATAATAACAGGGGGGGAGACCCAGTACTTC CASSYSIITGGETQYF
TRBJ1-2 NA NA TRBV6-5 TGTGCCAGCAGTTACAATCCGGGATCATACTATGGCTACACCTTC CASSYNPGSYYGYTF
TRBJ1-2 NA NA TRBV6-5 TGTGCCAGCAGTCGGGCAGCGAACTATGGCTACACCTTC CASSRAANYGYTF
TRBJ2-1 TRBD2 NA TRBV5-1 TGCGCCAGCAGCCGTCTAGCGGGGGATTTCAATGAGCAGTTCTTC CASSRLAGDFNEQFF
TRBJ1-4 NA NA TRBV15 TGTGCCACCAGCAGAGATATGGGAAATGAAAAACTGTTTTTT CATSRDMGNEKLFF
TRBJ1-2 NA NA TRBV28 TGTGCCAGCAGTTTAGTGACAGCCTATGGCTACACCTTC CASSLVTAYGYTF
TRBJ1-2 NA NA TRBV5-5 TGTGCCAGCAGCCTAGGTCCGGCGCGGGGGAACTATGGCTACACCTTC CASSLGPARGNYGYTF
TRBJ1-2 NA NA TRBV5-1 TGCGCCAGCAGCCCTTTAGTCTCGAATGGCTACACCTTC CASSPLVSNGYTF
TRBJ1-2 NA NA TRBV29-1 TGCAGCGCCGGGGACCCTCTCGGCGGCTACACCTTC CSAGDPLGGYTF
TRBJ2-7 NA NA TRBV3-1/TRBV3-2 TGTGCCAGCAGCCACCAAAGGGGTCCCGAGCAGTACTTC CASSHQRGPEQYF
TRBJ1-6 NA once TRBV14 TGTGCCAGCAGCCGGCAGGTTACGGTATCTTCACCCCTCCACTTT CASSRQVTVSSPLHF
TRBJ2-7 TRBD2 NA TRBV19 TGTGCCAGTAGTTCCTCGCGGGGGGGGTCCCGCGAGCAGTACTTC CASSSSRGGSREQYF
TRBJ2-2 TRBD1 NA TRBV3-1/TRBV3-2 TGTGCCAGCAGCTGGAATCGGGACAGGGTTGGCGGGGAGCTGTTTTTT CASSWNRDRVGGELFF
TRBJ1-1 TRBD1 NA TRBV5-1 TGCGCCAGCAGCTGGACAGGGGCGAACACTGAAGCTTTCTTT CASSWTGANTEAFF
TRBJ1-5 NA NA TRBV6-6 TGTGCCAGCAGTTACGTTGACGGGGCAAGGAATCAGCCCCAGCATTTT CASSYVDGARNQPQHF
TRBJ2-7 NA NA TRBV11-2 TGTGCCAGCAGCCAGGACCACTACGAGCAGTACTTC CASSQDHYEQYF
TRBJ1-1 NA once TRBV7-9 TGTGCCAGCAGCCTAGAGTCAGGGTATAGGACTGAAGCTTTCTTT CASSLESGYRTEAFF
TRBJ1-2 TRBD1 NA TRBV7-9 TGTGCCAGCAGCTTAGTGGGACAGGGCCTCTATGGCTACACCTTC CASSLVGQGLYGYTF
TRBJ1-2 NA NA TRBV24-1 TGTGCCACCTCAGACAGGTGGTACACCTTC CATSDRWYTF
TRBJ2-2 TRBD2 NA TRBV3-1/TRBV3-2 TGTGCCAGCAGCCCCCGGGAGGGTCCCGGGGAGCTGTTTTTT CASSPREGPGELFF
TRBJ2-3 NA NA TRBV21-1 TGTGCCAGCAGCAAACGGTCAGGGGCTAGCGGGGGGGCTAGCACAGATACGCAGTATTTT CASSKRSGASGGASTDTQYF
TRBJ2-5 NA NA TRBV5-1 TGCGCCAGCCGACTCCAAGAGACCCAGTACTTC CASRLQETQYF
TRBJ1-2 NA NA TRBV20-1 TGCAGTGCTAGAGCCGACTATGGCTACACCTTC CSARADYGYTF
TRBJ2-1 NA NA TRBV2 TGTGCCAGCGTCTATTCCAGCTCCTACAATGAGCAGTTCTTC CASVYSSSYNEQFF
TRBJ2-7 NA NA TRBV13 TGTGCCAGCAGTCAAGGCGACGAGCAGTACTTC CASSQGDEQYF
TRBJ1-5 NA NA TRBV12-3/TRBV12-4 TGTGCCAGCAGTCGGCAGCACAATCAGCCCCAGCATTTT CASSRQHNQPQHF
TRBJ2-3 TRBD2 NA TRBV6-6 TGTGCCAGCAGTTACGCGGGAGAAGCAGATACGCAGTATTTT CASSYAGEADTQYF